Below, 9 T cell receptor beta chains from the same sample are listed, as sequenced in a study of blood T cell repertoires in COVID-19. Repertoires were generated with immunoSEQ multiplex PCR, while TCRdb's copy carries only in-frame clones and drops some. The sample carries a few hundred thousand clones, under 90% recorded once. Specimen: PBMCs or T cells enriched from blood (not recorded which). The receptors come from a man aged 25-45 years who had recovered from COVID-19.

The rearrangement joins TRBV5-4 to TRBJ2-1; D may be TRBD2 (6 bases). CDR3 length: 16 amino acids. Looked up from germline, CDR1 is SGHNT and CDR2 is YYREEE (reference sequence). Between the trimmed V and J ends, which lost 4 bases and 8 bases, there was a span of 22 bases. The CDR3 sequence is CASSPFWGDSPDEQFF. CDR3 DNA: TGTGCCAGCAGCCCCTTTTGGGGGGACTCCCCCGATGAGCAGTTCTTC.

This clone was observed a single time. The chain has TRBV3-1 (or the pseudogene TRBV3-2) and TRBJ1-2; D may be TRBD1 (6 bases). The CDR3 loop spans 14 amino acids. V lost 0 bases, J lost 7 bases, and 12 bases lay in between. Germline V CDR1 and CDR2: LGHDT, YNNKEL (reference sequence). The CDR3: CASSQDPSRGGYTF. DNA of the CDR3: TGTGCCAGCAGCCAAGATCCGAGCAGGGGTGGCTACACCTTC.

The V and J genes are TRBV5-4 and TRBJ1-1, with 9 nucleotides matching TRBD1. The CDR3 has 13 residues. V was pared by 4 bases and J by 11 bases, with 9 bases of the junction left unmatched. Germline-derived CDR1 and CDR2 are SGHNT and YYREEE (reference sequence). The CDR3 DNA reads as TGTGCCAGCAGCCCTAGGACAGGGGTTAACGCTTTCTTT. Translating gives CASSPRTGVNAFF. Combining the CDR3 with reference TRBV5-4 and TRBJ1-1 gives the whole variable domain ETGVTQSPTHLIKTRGQQVTLRCSSQSGHNTVSWYQQALGQGPQFIFQYYREEENGRGNFPPRFSGLQFPNYSSELNVNALELDDSALYLCASSPRTGVNAFFGQGTRLTVV.

This chain uses TRBV28 with TRBJ1-2; D is perhaps TRBD1 (5 bases). Trimming removed 3 bases at V and 3 bases at J, with 17 bases between. This CDR3 spans 16 amino acids. CDR1 and CDR2 (germline): MDHEN, SYDVKM. In DNA form, the CDR3 reads TGTGCCAGCAGTTTGTCCCTTAGCGGCAGGGACTATGGCTACACCTTC. This translates into CASSLSLSGRDYGYTF.

V is TRBV9 and J is TRBJ1-4; D is uncertain. The CDR3 covers 12 residues. The germline V gene has CDR1 SGDLS and CDR2 YYNGEE. V was cut by 4 bases and J by 2 bases, with 3 bases left in between. Written as DNA, the CDR3 is TGTGCCAGCAGCCCGACTAATGAAAAACTGTTTTTT. This encodes CASSPTNEKLFF. The full variable domain, completed using reference TRBV9 and TRBJ1-4, is DSGVTQTPKHLITATGQRVTLRCSPRSGDLSVYWYQQSLDQGLQFLIQYYNGEERAKGNILERFSAQQFPDLHSELNLSSLELGDSALYFCASSPTNEKLFFGSGTQLSVL.

J is TRBJ1-6 and V is TRBV28, with 7 bases lining up with TRBD1. Germline V lookup: CDR1 MDHEN, CDR2 SYDVKM. After removal of 4 bases from V and 9 bases from J, the junction contained 9 bases not matched to a gene. This CDR3 comprises 15 residues. The CDR3 nucleotides are TGTGCCAGCAGTTCAGTAGACAGGGTATTTTCACCCCTCCACTTT. Its translation is CASSSVDRVFSPLHF.

J is TRBJ1-1 and V is TRBV5-6; D is possibly TRBD1 (5 bases). Germline CDR1 reads SGHDT; CDR2 reads YYEEEE. V lost 10 bases and J lost 3, with 16 bases in between. This CDR3 spans 13 amino acids. DNA for the CDR3: TGTGCCTCTGGGTGGGGAGGGGACACTGAAGCTTTCTTT. As protein: CASGWGGDTEAFF. Variable domain in full (rest from reference TRBV5-6 and TRBJ1-1): DAGVTQSPTHLIKTRGQQVTLRCSPKSGHDTVSWYQQALGQGPQFIFQYYEEEERQRGNFPDRFSGHQFPNYSSELNVNALLLGDSALYLCASGWGGDTEAFFGQGTRLTVV.

The J gene is TRBJ1-4, the V gene TRBV5-1; 7 nucleotides agree with TRBD1. V dropped 0 bases and J dropped 1; count of bases not matched to a gene: 6. Germline V lookup: CDR1 SGHRS, CDR2 YFSETQ. The CDR3 covers 17 residues. CDR3 in DNA: TGCGCCAGCAGCTTGGCACAGGGGAGAGGAACTAATGAAAAACTGTTTTTT. Residues: CASSLAQGRGTNEKLFF.

The rearrangement links TRBV3-1 (or the pseudogene TRBV3-2) to TRBJ2-7, with a possible D match to TRBD2 (6 bases). In germline, CDR1 is LGHDT, CDR2 YNNKEL (reference sequence). The CDR3 sequence is 16 residues long. V was cut by 4 bases and J by 5 bases, with 21 bases left in between. The CDR3 DNA is TGTGCCAGCAGCCCCCGGGTACGTACTAGCTACGACGAGCAGTACTTC. Protein sequence: CASSPRVRTSYDEQYF.